The 21 T cell receptor beta chains below all came from one sample that was sequenced in a study of blood T cell repertoires in COVID-19. Sequencing used immunoSEQ multiplex PCR; TCRdb keeps in-frame clones, though not all of them. The table has about 83,000 clones, under 80% seen once; the top ten hold 20%. The sample taken for sequencing was peripheral blood. The receptors were gathered from a woman older than 75 with active or convalescent COVID-19.

The J gene is TRBJ2-5, the V gene TRBV5-5; 9 bases match TRBD1. The CDR3 contains 14 residues. V dropped 2 bases and J dropped 3; count of bases not matched to a gene: 2. Germline-derived CDR1 and CDR2 are SGHKS and YYEKEE (reference sequence). CDR3 region: CASSLQGAEETQYF. CDR3 DNA sequence: TGTGCCAGCAGCTTACAGGGGGCCGAAGAGACCCAGTACTTC. The complete variable domain, with remaining parts taken from reference TRBV5-5 and TRBJ2-5, reads DAGVTQSPTHLIKTRGQQVTLRCSPISGHKSVSWYQQVLGQGPQFIFQYYEKEERGRGNFPDRFSARQFPNYSSELNVNALLLGDSALYLCASSLQGAEETQYFGPGTRLLVL.

The chain is built from TRBV19 and TRBJ1-1; TRBD1 matches 7 bases. The junction had 8 bases not matched to a gene; V was cut back by 3 bases and J by 7 bases. Germline lookup yields CDR1 LNHDA and CDR2 SQIVND (reference sequence). The CDR3 is made up of 14 amino acids. The CDR3 DNA reads as TGTGCCAGTAGTATTTACGACAGGGCTGGTGAAGCTTTCTTT. This encodes CASSIYDRAGEAFF.

This clone has a handful of counts. The J gene is TRBJ1-1, the V gene TRBV11-2; 9 bases map to TRBD1. Trimming at V came to 5 bases and at J to 3 bases, leaving 7 bases not matched to a gene. The V gene's germline CDR1 is SGHAT and CDR2 FQNNGV. This CDR3 is 15 amino acids long. This chain's CDR3 is CASSRDRDRYTEAFF. The CDR3 DNA reads as TGTGCCAGCAGCCGGGACAGGGATAGATACACTGAAGCTTTCTTT.

V and J are TRBV11-2 and TRBJ2-2; 7 nucleotides agree with TRBD2. Trimming took 2 bases from V and 4 from J; bases not matched to a gene: 4. Per the germline V gene, CDR1 is SGHAT and CDR2 is FQNNGV. The CDR3 loop spans 15 amino acids. In DNA, the CDR3 is TGTGCCAGCAGCTTATGGACTAGTAGCACCGGGGAGCTGTTTTTT. Protein product: CASSLWTSSTGELFF.

In its sample, this clone was seen once. V and J are TRBV4-3 and TRBJ2-1, with TRBD2 matching over 8 bases. The CDR3 extends over 15 amino acids. Germline values: CDR1 LGHNA, CDR2 YSLEER. Trimming at V came to 6 bases and at J to 2 bases, leaving 6 bases not matched to a gene. In nucleotides, the CDR3 is TGCGCCAGCAGTCCCTTAGCGGGGCCCTACAATGAGCAGTTCTTC. It encodes CASSPLAGPYNEQFF.

A remark on this clone: A read error may account for a junction end that differs from germline. This sequence joins TRBV7-7 and TRBJ1-4; D possibly corresponds to TRBD1 (6 bases). Looked up from germline, CDR1 is SSHAT and CDR2 is FNYEAQ (reference sequence). The CDR3 covers 16 residues. The CDR3 loop is CASSLNPKGANEKLFF. DNA of the CDR3: TGTGCTAGCAGCTTAAATCCGAAGGGGGCTAATGAAAAACTGTTTTTT.

This chain joins TRBV30 and TRBJ2-2; 7 bases agree with TRBD1. The CDR3 spans 16 residues. From germline, CDR1 is GTSNPN and CDR2 SVGIG (reference sequence). V lost 2 bases and J lost 5; bases outside the gene matches: 11. The CDR3 region is CAWSRHRGTGTGELFF. The CDR3 DNA reads as TGTGCCTGGAGTCGCCACAGGGGAACGGGAACCGGGGAGCTGTTTTTT.

The V and J genes are TRBV27 and TRBJ1-1, with TRBD1 identical over 10 bases. Germline V lookup: CDR1 MNHEY, CDR2 SMNVEV (reference sequence). With 6 bases clipped from V and 1 base from J, the junction kept 5 bases outside the gene matches. The CDR3 runs to 15 residues. The CDR3 region is CASRGTGVPNTEAFF. CDR3 nucleotide sequence: TGTGCCAGCAGGGGGACAGGGGTACCGAACACTGAAGCTTTCTTT.

This clone was found once. The V call is TRBV7-6, the J call TRBJ1-6, with D unresolved. This CDR3 contains 16 residues. Trimming removed 2 bases from V and 0 bases from J, with 8 bases in between. In germline, CDR1 is SGHVS, CDR2 FNYEAQ. The CDR3 region has the DNA TGTGCCAGCAGCTTATACCCCAGCTCCTATAATTCACCCCTCCACTTT. Its protein product is CASSLYPSSYNSPLHF.

The chain recombines TRBV4-3 with TRBJ1-3, with TRBD1 matching over 8 bases. V was clipped by 3 bases and J by 6 bases; unmatched bases: 4. CDR1 and CDR2 (germline): LGHNA, YSLEER. The CDR3 totals 14 residues. This chain's CDR3 is CASSQMTGANTIYF. CDR3 coding DNA: TGCGCCAGCAGCCAGATGACAGGGGCAAACACCATATATTTT.

The V and J genes are TRBV5-1 and TRBJ2-1; 7 bases are shared with TRBD1. CDR1 and CDR2 from the germline V gene are SGHRS and YFSETQ. V trimming: 4 bases; J trimming: 4 bases; junction bases outside the gene matches: 5. The CDR3 spans 14 residues. The chain's CDR3 is CASSPGTDYNEQFF. The CDR3 nucleotides are TGCGCCAGCAGCCCCGGGACAGATTACAATGAGCAGTTCTTC.

This clone came up once. This rearrangement joins TRBV7-9 to TRBJ1-1, with a possible D match to TRBD1 (5 bases). Trimming left V 6 bases short and J 1 base short, with 15 bases between. The CDR3 contains 15 residues. In germline, CDR1 is SEHNR, CDR2 FQNEAQ (reference sequence). CDR3 nucleotide sequence: TGTGCCAGCAGTGCATGGGGCAGGAAGAACACTGAAGCTTTCTTT. Translated, it gives CASSAWGRKNTEAFF.

This clone was counted between two and nine times. The V call is TRBV18, the J call TRBJ1-5; TRBD1 agrees at 9 bases. CDR1 is KGHSH and CDR2 is LQKENI in the germline V gene. There are 16 residues in the CDR3. Germline trimming cut 0 bases from V and 3 bases from J; bases unmatched to any gene: 3. CDR3 coding DNA: TGTGCCAGCTCACCACCCGGGACAGGGATCAATCAGCCCCAGCATTTT. It encodes CASSPPGTGINQPQHF.

This rearrangement joins TRBV6-5 to TRBJ2-5; 7 bases align to TRBD1. The J segment lost 5 bases and the V segment lost 6 bases, leaving 6 bases of the junction unmatched. This CDR3 region has 13 residues. Germline V gene data show CDR1 as MNHEY and CDR2 as SVGAGI. CDR3 protein: CASRPTGRETQYF. As DNA, the CDR3 is TGTGCCAGCAGACCGACAGGGCGGGAGACCCAGTACTTC.

The chain uses TRBV29-1 and TRBJ1-1; no definite D call. The germline V gene has CDR1 SQVTM and CDR2 ANQGSEA. Trimming shortened V by 7 bases and J by 8 bases, and 14 bases separated the two germline ends. CDR3 length: 11 amino acids. The CDR3 protein is CSARGFKEAFF. The CDR3, as DNA: TGCAGCGCCCGAGGGTTTAAAGAAGCTTTCTTT.

The V and J genes are TRBV4-1 and TRBJ2-5; TRBD2 aligns across 11 bases. There are 16 residues in the CDR3. Germline V gives CDR1 MGHRA, CDR2 YSYEKL. J gave up 5 bases and V 2 bases, and 7 bases lay outside the gene matches. In nucleotides, the CDR3 is TGCGCCAGCAGCCAATATAGCGGGGGGGCTCCGGAGACCCAGTACTTC. Its protein product is CASSQYSGGAPETQYF.

This chain joins TRBV15 and TRBJ2-7; 7 bases map to TRBD1. Per germline, CDR1 LNHNV and CDR2 YYDKDF (reference sequence). The J segment lost 1 base and the V segment lost 11 bases, leaving 29 bases of the junction unmatched. The CDR3 runs 20 residues. DNA of the CDR3: TGTGCCCCCAACGAGGGACAACAGGGGAGTGAGATTGATGTGTCCTACGAGCAGTACTTC. Its translation: CAPNEGQQGSEIDVSYEQYF.

The CDR3 bases are TGTGCCAGCAGCTTCGCCCGACTAGCACTCGGGGAGACCCAGTACTTC. Translation: CASSFARLALGETQYF. The chain links TRBV7-9 to TRBJ2-5; 7 nucleotides match TRBD2. Germline CDR1 SEHNR, CDR2 FQNEAQ (reference sequence). The CDR3 has 16 amino acids. Losses at the gene ends were 3 bases for V and 5 bases for J; bases not matched to a gene: 12. The full variable domain, rest sourced from reference TRBV7-9 and TRBJ2-5, is DTGVSQNPRHKITKRGQNVTFRCDPISEHNRLYWYRQTLGQGPEFLTYFQNEAQLEKSRLLSDRFSAERPKGSFSTLEIQRTEQGDSAMYLCASSFARLALGETQYFGPGTRLLVL.

The gene calls are TRBV29-1 and TRBJ2-7, with D maybe TRBD1 (6 bases). The CDR3 runs 14 residues. Germline V gene lookup returns CDR1 SQVTM and CDR2 ANQGSEA. Trimming left V 6 bases short and J 4 bases short, with 19 bases between. The CDR3 loop reads CSVTRDISFYEQYF. The CDR3 bases are TGCAGCGTCACCCGGGACATATCATTTTACGAGCAGTACTTC.

J is TRBJ1-3 and V is TRBV14; D is unresolved. CDR3 length equals 16 residues. Trimming left V 5 bases short and J 0 bases short, with 14 bases between. Germline values: CDR1 SGHDN, CDR2 FVKESK. CDR3 protein: CASSMRLQSSGNTIYF. The CDR3, as DNA: TGTGCCAGCAGCATGCGACTCCAAAGCTCTGGAAACACCATATATTTT.

This rearrangement joins TRBV6-6 to TRBJ2-7; TRBD1 might be the D (7 bases). Trimming removed 2 bases from V and 2 bases from J, with 13 bases in between. This CDR3 is built from 15 residues. CDR1 is MNHNY, CDR2 SVGAGI, per germline (reference sequence). The CDR3 bases are TGTGCCAGCAGTTACGGGGGGACAGTTACCTACGAGCAGTACTTC. The encoded protein is CASSYGGTVTYEQYF.